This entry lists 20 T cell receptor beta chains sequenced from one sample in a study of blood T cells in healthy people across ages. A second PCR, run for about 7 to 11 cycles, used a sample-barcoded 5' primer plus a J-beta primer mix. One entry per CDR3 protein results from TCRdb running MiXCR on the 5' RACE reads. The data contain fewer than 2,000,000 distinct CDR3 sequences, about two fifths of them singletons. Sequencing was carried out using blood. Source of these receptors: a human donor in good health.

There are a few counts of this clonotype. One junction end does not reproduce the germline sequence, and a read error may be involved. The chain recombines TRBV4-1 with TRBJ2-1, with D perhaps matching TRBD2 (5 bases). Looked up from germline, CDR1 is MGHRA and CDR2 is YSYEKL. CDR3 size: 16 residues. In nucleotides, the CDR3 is TGCGCCAGCGGCCAATCCGCTAGCCTCGTACCCAATGAGCAGTTCTTC. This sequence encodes CASGQSASLVPNEQFF.

The CDR3 here is CASSLGDAAWLDTQYF. DNA of the CDR3: TGTGCCAGCAGCTTGGGGGACGCAGCTTGGCTAGATACGCAGTATTTT. J is TRBJ2-3 and V is TRBV7-8, with D perhaps assigned TRBD1 or TRBD2 (5 bases each). Germline-derived CDR1 and CDR2 are SGHVS and FQNEAQ. V lost 3 bases and J 5 bases, leaving 18 bases between the germline ends. This CDR3 spans 16 amino acids.

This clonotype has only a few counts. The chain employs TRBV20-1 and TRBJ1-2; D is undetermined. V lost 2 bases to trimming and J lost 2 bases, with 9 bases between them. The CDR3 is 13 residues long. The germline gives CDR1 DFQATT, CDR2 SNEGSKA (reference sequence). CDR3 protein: CSARSENNYGYTF. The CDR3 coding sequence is TGCAGTGCTAGATCGGAGAACAACTATGGCTACACCTTC.

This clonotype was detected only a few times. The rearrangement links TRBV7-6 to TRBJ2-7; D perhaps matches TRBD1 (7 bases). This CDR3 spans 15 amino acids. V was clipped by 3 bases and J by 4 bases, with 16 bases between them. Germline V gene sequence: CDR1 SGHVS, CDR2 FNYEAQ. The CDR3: CASSLGGDRVYEQYF. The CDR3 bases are TGTGCCAGCAGCTTGGGCGGGGACAGAGTTTACGAGCAGTACTTC.

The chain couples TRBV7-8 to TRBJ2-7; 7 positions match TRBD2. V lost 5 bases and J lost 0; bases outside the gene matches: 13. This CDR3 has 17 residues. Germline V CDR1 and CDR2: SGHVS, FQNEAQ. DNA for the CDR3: TGTGCCAGCAGCAAAAATTGGGGGAGGGAGTTCTCCTACGAGCAGTACTTC. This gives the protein CASSKNWGREFSYEQYF.

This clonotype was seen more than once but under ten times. The DNA for the CDR3 is TGTGCCAGCAGTAAGGACAGGGCGGGATTCTACGAGCAGTACTTC. It specifies CASSKDRAGFYEQYF. This sequence joins TRBV2 and TRBJ2-7; 8 bases agree with TRBD1. Germline V gene sequence: CDR1 SNHLY, CDR2 FYNNEI. This CDR3 spans 15 amino acids. V was pared by 5 bases and J by 3 bases, with 9 bases of the junction left unmatched.

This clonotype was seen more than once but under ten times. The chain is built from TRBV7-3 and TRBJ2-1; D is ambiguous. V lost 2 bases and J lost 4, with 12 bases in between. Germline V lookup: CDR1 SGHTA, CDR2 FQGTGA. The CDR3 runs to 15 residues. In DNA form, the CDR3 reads TGTGCCAGCAGCTTACTGCATGGGGAATACAATGAGCAGTTCTTC. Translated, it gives CASSLLHGEYNEQFF. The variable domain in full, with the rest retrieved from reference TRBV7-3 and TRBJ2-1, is GAGVSQTPSNKVTEKGKYVELRCDPISGHTALYWYRQSLGQGPEFLIYFQGTGAADDSGLPNDRFFAVRPEGSVSTLKIQRTERGDSAVYLCASSLLHGEYNEQFFGPGTRLTVL.

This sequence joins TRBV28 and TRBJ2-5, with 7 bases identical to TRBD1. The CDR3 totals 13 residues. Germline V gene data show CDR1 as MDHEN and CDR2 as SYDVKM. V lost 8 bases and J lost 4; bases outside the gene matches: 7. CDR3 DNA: TGTGCCAGCCTCGGGACAGCCATAGAGACCCAGTACTTC. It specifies CASLGTAIETQYF. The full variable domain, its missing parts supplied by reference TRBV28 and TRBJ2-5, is DVKVTQSSRYLVKRTGEKVFLECVQDMDHENMFWYRQDPGLGLRLIYFSYDVKMKEKGDIPEGYSVSREKKERFSLILESASTNQTSMYLCASLGTAIETQYFGPGTRLLVL.

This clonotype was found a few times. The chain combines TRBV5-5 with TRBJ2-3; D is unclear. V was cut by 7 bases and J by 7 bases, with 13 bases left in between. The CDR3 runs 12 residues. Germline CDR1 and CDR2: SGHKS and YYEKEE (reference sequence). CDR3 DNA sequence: TGTGCCAGCCTAGACCCCACTTATACGCAGTATTTT. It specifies CASLDPTYTQYF.

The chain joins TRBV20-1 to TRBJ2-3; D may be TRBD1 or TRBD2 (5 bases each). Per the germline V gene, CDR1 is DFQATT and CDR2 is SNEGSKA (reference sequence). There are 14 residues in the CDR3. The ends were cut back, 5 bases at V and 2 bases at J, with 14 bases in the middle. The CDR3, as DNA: TGCAGTGCTGTAGTAGGGACCCTCACAGATACGCAGTATTTT. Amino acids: CSAVVGTLTDTQYF.

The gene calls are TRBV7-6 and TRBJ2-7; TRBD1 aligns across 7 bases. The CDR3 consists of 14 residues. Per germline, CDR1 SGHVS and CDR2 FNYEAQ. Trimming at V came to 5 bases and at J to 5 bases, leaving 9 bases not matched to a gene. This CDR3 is CASSTFKGQHEQYF. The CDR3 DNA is TGTGCCAGCAGCACATTTAAGGGACAGCACGAGCAGTACTTC.

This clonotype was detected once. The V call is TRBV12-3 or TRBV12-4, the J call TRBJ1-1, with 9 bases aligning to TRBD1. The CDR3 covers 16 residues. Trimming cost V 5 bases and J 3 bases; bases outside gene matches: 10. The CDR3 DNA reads TGTGCCAGCAGTCGAAGGACAGGGGTCACATACACTGAAGCTTTCTTT. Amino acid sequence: CASSRRTGVTYTEAFF.

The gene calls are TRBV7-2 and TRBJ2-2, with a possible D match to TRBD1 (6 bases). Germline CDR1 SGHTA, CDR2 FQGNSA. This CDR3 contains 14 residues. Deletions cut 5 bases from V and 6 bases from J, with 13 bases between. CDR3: CASSPDRRPGELFF. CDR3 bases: TGTGCCAGCAGCCCCGACAGGAGGCCCGGGGAGCTGTTTTTT.

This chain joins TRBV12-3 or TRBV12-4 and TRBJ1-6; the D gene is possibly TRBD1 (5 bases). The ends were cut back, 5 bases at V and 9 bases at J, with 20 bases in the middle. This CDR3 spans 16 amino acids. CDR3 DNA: TGTGCCAGCAGTGGGGGTTTCAGGGATTTGGGTTCACCCCTCCACTTT. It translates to CASSGGFRDLGSPLHF.

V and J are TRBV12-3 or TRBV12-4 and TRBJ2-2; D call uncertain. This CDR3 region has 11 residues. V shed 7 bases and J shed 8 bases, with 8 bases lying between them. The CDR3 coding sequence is TGTGCCAGCATGTTGATGGGGGAGCTGTTTTTT. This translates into CASMLMGELFF.

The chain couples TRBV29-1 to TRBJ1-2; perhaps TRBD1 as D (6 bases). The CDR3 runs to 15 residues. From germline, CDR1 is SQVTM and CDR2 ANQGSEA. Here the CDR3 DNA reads TGCACCGCTGATCACCCGACAGGAGAAAACTATGGCTACACCTTC. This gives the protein CTADHPTGENYGYTF.

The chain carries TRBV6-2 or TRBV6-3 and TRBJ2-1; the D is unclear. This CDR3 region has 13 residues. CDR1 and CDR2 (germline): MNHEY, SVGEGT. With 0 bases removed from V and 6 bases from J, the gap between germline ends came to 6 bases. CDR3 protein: CASSYSFFNEQFF. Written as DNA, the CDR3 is TGTGCCAGCAGTTACTCGTTCTTCAATGAGCAGTTCTTC.

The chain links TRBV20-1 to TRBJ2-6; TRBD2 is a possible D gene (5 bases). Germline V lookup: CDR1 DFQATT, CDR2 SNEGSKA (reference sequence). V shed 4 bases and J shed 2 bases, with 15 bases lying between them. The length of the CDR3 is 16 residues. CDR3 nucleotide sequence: TGCAGTGCTACCGCGGCCGGGGATACTGGGGCCAACGTCCTGACTTTC. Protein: CSATAAGDTGANVLTF.

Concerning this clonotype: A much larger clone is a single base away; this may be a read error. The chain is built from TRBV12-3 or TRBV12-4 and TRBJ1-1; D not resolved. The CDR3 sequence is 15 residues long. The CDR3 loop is CACSIIGVVNTEAFF. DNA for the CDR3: TGTGCCTGCAGCATCATCGGGGTGGTCAACACTGAAGCTTTCTTT.

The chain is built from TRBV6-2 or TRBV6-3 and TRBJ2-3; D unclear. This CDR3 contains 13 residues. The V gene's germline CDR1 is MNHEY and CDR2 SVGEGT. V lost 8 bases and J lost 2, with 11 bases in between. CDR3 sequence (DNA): TGTGCCAGCGCAATCGGACCCACAGATACGCAGTATTTT. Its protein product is CASAIGPTDTQYF.